A selection of T cell receptor beta chains follows, all from one sample in a study of T cell responses to AZD1222 COVID-19 vaccine. Sequencing used immunoSEQ multiplex PCR; TCRdb keeps in-frame clones, though not all of them. This table has roughly 160,000 clones, less than 95% appearing once. This specimen was peripheral blood, taken on day 0 of AZD1222 vaccination. The receptors stem from an adult in good health. The CDR3 runs from the conserved cysteine through the conserved F or W. A D gene is named only where the DNA matches it firmly. Part of the rows lack a size; the others show once, few, many or a class for expanded clones.

abundance	d_gene	v_gene	j_gene	CDR3aa	CDR3nt
.	.	TRBV25-1	TRBJ2-5	CASSTGPQETQYF	TGTGCCAGCAGTACAGGGCCCCAAGAGACCCAGTACTTC
.	TRBD2	TRBV4-2	TRBJ2-1	CASSQAGGHHEQFF	TGTGCCAGCAGCCAAGCGGGGGGGCACCATGAGCAGTTCTTC
.	.	TRBV13	TRBJ1-1	CASSLTGSSAFF	TGTGCCAGCAGTTTAACAGGGAGTTCAGCTTTCTTT
few	.	TRBV28	TRBJ2-7	CASSLRGSPDLKSYEQYF	TGTGCCAGCAGTTTACGTGGCAGCCCAGATCTCAAATCCTACGAGCAGTACTTC
.	TRBD1	TRBV7-3	TRBJ1-5	CANNSGSGQTSSQHF	TGTGCCAACAACTCAGGGTCGGGACAGACCTCGTCCCAGCATTTT
.	.	TRBV5-4	TRBJ1-4	CASSVDRKNEKLFF	TGTGCCAGCAGCGTCGACAGGAAAAATGAAAAACTGTTTTTT
.	TRBD2	TRBV9	TRBJ2-3	CARTPVAGESTDTQYF	TGTGCCAGGACCCCCGTAGCGGGGGAGAGCACAGATACGCAGTATTTT
.	.	TRBV28	TRBJ1-2	CASSGGLNYGYTF	TGTGCCAGCAGTGGAGGTCTTAATTATGGCTACACCTTC
once	TRBD1	TRBV19	TRBJ2-7	CASSIGTGYEQYF	TGTGCCAGTAGTATTGGGACAGGTTACGAGCAGTACTTC
.	TRBD1	TRBV15	TRBJ2-2	CATSRRQGTGELFF	TGTGCCACCAGCAGAAGACAGGGAACCGGGGAGCTGTTTTTT
.	.	TRBV5-5	TRBJ2-3	CVSTGSTDTQYF	TGTGTTAGCACAGGCTCCACAGATACGCAGTATTTT